The T cell receptor beta chain described here comes from a study of CD8+ T cells in alopecia areata (dated by TCRdb to the late 2010s). In the study overall: Skin from C3H/HeJ donors with spontaneous alopecia (6-12 months old) was grafted onto female C3H/HeJ recipients that were 7-10 weeks old. The study used high-throughput TCRbeta sequencing to examine T cell clonal expansion in alopecia areata, in both the C3H/HeJ mouse model and human patients. In humans, TCRbeta sequencing was performed on scalp tissue and on sorted CD4+ and CD8+ peripheral blood T cells from healthy controls and from patients with patchy or totalis/universalis alopecia areata. Clonality in the scalp was compared among normal scalp (n=4), patchy alopecia areata scalp (n=8), and alopecia totalis/universalis scalp (n=8). The RNA source kit depended on sample type: the PAXgene miRNA kit for fixed scalp, the miRNeasy kit for PBMCs, and the RNeasy kit for mouse skin. Amplification of TCRbeta CDR3 regions was done by immunoSEQ multiplex PCR using 35 Vbeta forward primers and 13 Jbeta reverse primers. Broad study findings and their caveats: Shared TCR sequences between patients were less evident than in mice, which may be partly attributable to HLA diversity in the patient population. Scalp TCR repertoire analysis is complicated because resident alphabeta T cells in normal human skin are also sequenced, whereas mouse skin is dominated by gammadelta T cells. Lesional scalp, especially in alopecia totalis/universalis, showed higher clonality and more expanded CD8+ clones than normal scalp, suggesting antigenic drive.

Library construction relied on the immunoSEQ multiplex PCR assay. To provide template for TCR sequencing, every sample had RNA extracted and reverse transcribed into cDNA. SuperScript III was used for first-strand cDNA synthesis, primed with a 2:1 mix of oligo-dT and random hexamers. A synthetic immune receptor repertoire was used to measure amplification bias, and any remaining bias was corrected computationally. Libraries were sequenced on Illumina HiSeq using 60 bp reads that covered the CDR3 and were read from J toward V. The paper's data handling went like this. Raw reads were preprocessed to remove errors, and CDR3 was defined according to IMGT conventions as the region from the conserved cysteine to phenylalanine. Clonality was calculated as 1 minus Shannon entropy normalized by log2 of the number of productive unique TCRs. Whether scalp clones were CD4 or CD8 was inferred by matching scalp TCRbeta sequences against CD4 and CD8 repertoires sorted from blood. The source is immuneACCESS, and TCRdb retained only in-frame sequences with V and J called. Part of the clones is not carried over; for the studies checked, unresolved V genes explain less than half of this, and the remainder is unexplained. V and J calls plus clone size are reproduced from that table; the DNA served to infer D and trimming. The sample records around 300,000 clones, none occurring a single time. More than 0.95% of the sample is held by the ten biggest clonotypes.

The CDR1 and CDR2 encoded by the germline V gene are NSHNY and SYGAGN. The germline V and J ends show losses of 5 bases and 1 base respectively, and no gene match explains 2 bases of the junction. From its cysteine to its phenylalanine, the CDR3 spans 14 amino acids. Part of the CDR3 DNA is given, 30 bases translated from base 1. Cells from pooled mouse cutaneous lymph nodes were stained for CD4, CD8alpha, NKG2D, NKG2ACE and other markers and then sorted on a BD Influx. To note about this clone: Which antigen it targets is not known. This receptor came from a mouse, so its gene names and germline sequences are mouse ones too. The read gets to within 4 residues of the CDR3 end, and the germline J gene fills in the rest. The sample contains more than one DNA sequence encoding this CDR3.

This receptor was identified in a C3H/HeJ mouse with alopecia areata. The strain in question carries the MHC haplotype H2-k. Recombination connected TRBV13-1 to TRBJ1-2; the central 10 bases match TRBD1. Sequenced sample: CD4+ T cells sorted from a lymph node. CDR3 DNA, as far as it was read: TGTGCCAGCAGCGGGGACAGGGGAAACTCC. Its protein is CASSGDRGNS. In full, the CDR3 reads CASSGDRGNSDYTF.